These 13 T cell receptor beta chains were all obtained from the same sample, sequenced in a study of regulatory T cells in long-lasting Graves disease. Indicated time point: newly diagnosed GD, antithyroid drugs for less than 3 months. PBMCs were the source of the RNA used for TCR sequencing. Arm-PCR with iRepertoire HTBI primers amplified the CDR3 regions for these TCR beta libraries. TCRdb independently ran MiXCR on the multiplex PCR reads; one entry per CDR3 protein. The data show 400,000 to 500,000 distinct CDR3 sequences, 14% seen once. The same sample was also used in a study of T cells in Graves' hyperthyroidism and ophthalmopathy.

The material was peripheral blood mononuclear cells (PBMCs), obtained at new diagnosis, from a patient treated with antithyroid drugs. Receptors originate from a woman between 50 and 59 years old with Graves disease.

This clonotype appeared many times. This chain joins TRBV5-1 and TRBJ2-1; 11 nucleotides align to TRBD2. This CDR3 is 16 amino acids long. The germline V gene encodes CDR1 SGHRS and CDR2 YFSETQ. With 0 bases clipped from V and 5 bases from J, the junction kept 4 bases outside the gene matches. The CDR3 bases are TGCGCCAGCAGCTTGGGCGGGACTAGCGGCCACAATGAGCAGTTCTTC. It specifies CASSLGGTSGHNEQFF.

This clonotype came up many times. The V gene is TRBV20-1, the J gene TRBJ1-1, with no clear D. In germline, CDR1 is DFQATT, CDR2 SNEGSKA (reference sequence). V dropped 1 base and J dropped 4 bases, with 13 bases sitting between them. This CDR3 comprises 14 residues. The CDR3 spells CSARGAELGTEAFF. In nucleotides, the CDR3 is TGCAGTGCTAGAGGCGCAGAGCTCGGCACTGAAGCTTTCTTT.

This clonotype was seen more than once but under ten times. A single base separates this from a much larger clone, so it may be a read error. The CDR3 DNA reads as TGCGCCGGCAGCGAACTAGCGGAGAACACCGGGGAGCTGTTTTTT. Amino acids: CAGSELAENTGELFF. V and J are TRBV5-1 and TRBJ2-2; 8 nucleotides line up with TRBD2. The CDR3 totals 15 residues. Germline assignment: CDR1 SGHRS and CDR2 YFSETQ.

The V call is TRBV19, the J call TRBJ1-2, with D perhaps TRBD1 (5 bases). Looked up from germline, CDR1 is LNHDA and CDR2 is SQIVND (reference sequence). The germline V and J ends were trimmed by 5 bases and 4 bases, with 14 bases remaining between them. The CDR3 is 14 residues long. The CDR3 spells CASSADSRFYGYTF. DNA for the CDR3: TGTGCCAGTAGTGCCGACAGCCGTTTCTATGGCTACACCTTC. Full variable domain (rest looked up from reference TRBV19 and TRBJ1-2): DGGITQSPKYLFRKEGQNVTLSCEQNLNHDAMYWYRQDPGQGLRLIYYSQIVNDFQKGDIAEGYSVSREKKESFPLTVTSAQKNPTAFYLCASSADSRFYGYTFGSGTRLTVV.

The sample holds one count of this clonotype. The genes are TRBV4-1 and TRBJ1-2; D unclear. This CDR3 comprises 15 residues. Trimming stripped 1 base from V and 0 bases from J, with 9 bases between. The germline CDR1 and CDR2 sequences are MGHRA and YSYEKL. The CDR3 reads CASSQGAETNYGYTF. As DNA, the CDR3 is TGCGCCAGCAGCCAAGGGGCTGAGACTAACTATGGCTACACCTTC.

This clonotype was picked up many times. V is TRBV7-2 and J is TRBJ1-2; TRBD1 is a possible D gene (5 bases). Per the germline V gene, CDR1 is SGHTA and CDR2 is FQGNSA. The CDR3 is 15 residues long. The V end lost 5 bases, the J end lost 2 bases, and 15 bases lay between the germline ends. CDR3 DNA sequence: TGTGCCAGCAGCCCTAGGGTAGGGGAGAACTATGGCTACACCTTC. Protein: CASSPRVGENYGYTF.

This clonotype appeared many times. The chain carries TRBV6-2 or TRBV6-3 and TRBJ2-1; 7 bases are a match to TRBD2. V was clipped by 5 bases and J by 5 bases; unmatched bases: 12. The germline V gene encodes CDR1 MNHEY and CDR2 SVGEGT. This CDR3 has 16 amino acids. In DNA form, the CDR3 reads TGTGCCAGCAGTCGGGAGGTACTCGAGACCCACAATGAGCAGTTCTTC. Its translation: CASSREVLETHNEQFF.

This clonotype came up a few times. The CDR3 reads CASSIGTTVYSNQPQHF. CDR3 nucleotides: TGTGCCAGTAGTATAGGCACGACCGTGTATAGCAATCAGCCCCAGCATTTT. The gene calls are TRBV19 and TRBJ1-5, with D unresolved. The V end lost 1 base, the J end lost 0 bases, and 13 bases lay between the germline ends. This CDR3 has 17 residues. Germline CDR1 reads LNHDA; CDR2 reads SQIVND (reference sequence).

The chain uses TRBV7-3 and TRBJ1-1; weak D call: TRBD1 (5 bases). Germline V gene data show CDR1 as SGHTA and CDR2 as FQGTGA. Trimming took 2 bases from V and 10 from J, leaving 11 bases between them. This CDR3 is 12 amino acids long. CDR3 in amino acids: CASSLFGGRAFF. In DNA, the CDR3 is TGTGCCAGCAGCTTATTCGGGGGAAGAGCTTTCTTT.

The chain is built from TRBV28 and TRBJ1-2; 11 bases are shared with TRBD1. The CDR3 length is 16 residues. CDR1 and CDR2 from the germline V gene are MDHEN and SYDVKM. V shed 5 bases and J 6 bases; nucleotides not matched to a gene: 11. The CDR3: CASSRAGGGQGDGYTF. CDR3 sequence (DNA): TGTGCCAGCAGTCGAGCAGGGGGGGGACAGGGGGATGGCTACACCTTC.

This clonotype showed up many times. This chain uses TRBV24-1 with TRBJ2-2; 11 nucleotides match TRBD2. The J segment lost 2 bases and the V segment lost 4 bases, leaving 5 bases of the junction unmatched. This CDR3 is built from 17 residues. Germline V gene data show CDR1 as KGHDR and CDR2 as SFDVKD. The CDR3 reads CATSEPGLAENTGELFF. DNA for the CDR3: TGTGCCACCAGTGAGCCGGGACTAGCGGAAAACACCGGGGAGCTGTTTTTT.

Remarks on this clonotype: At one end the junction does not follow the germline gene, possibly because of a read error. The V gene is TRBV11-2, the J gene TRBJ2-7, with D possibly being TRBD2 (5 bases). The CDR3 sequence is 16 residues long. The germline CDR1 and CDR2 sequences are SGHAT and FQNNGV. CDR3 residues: CASSQDVALDYYEQYF. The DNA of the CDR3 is TGCGCCAGCAGCCAAGATGTAGCACTAGATTATTACGAGCAGTACTTC.

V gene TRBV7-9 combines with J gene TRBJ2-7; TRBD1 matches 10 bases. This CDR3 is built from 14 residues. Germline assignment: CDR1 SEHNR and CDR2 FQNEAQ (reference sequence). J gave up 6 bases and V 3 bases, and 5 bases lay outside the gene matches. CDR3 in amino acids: CASSFFDRGLEQYF. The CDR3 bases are TGTGCCAGCAGCTTTTTCGACAGGGGGCTCGAGCAGTACTTC.